This T cell receptor (beta chain) was documented in a study of blood T cell repertoires in COVID-19. Study at large: Italy, Spain and the United States were the sources of the convalescent and acute COVID-19 samples. From T cells, B-cell-depleted T cells, or PBMCs came the material, which was cDNA or gDNA.

V lost 3 bases to trimming and J lost 5 bases; unmatched junction nucleotides: 12. Germline-derived CDR1 and CDR2 are WNHNN and SYGVQD (reference sequence). The CDR3 is 16 amino acids. Original methodology: The authors estimated nucleated cell counts from reference gene primer amplification. Method: immunoSEQ multiplex PCR; TCRdb's copy keeps in-frame clones and lacks some. V and J calls and clone size follow that table, whereas D and trimming were derived from the DNA. The sample lists 100,000 to 120,000 clones, approximately 90% occurring once. This TCR came from a human donor in a cohort sampled during active COVID-19. The chain has TRBV10-1 and TRBJ2-5, with TRBD1 matching 7 bases. The sequenced sample consisted of peripheral blood. The CDR3 region has the DNA TGCGCCAGCAGTGATGGGTCCCGACAGGGCCGGGAGACCCAGTACTTC. It encodes CASSDGSRQGRETQYF.